This is a list of T cell receptor beta chains from one sample in a study of PD-1 blockade in classical Hodgkin lymphoma. Clones were sequenced by immunoSEQ multiplex PCR, and TCRdb holds only the in-frame ones, with some missing. The sample gives 20,000 to 25,000 clones, about 91% of which show up once; over 0.2% is in the top ten. Input material: CD4+ T cells from blood. The receptors stem from a human donor with classical Hodgkin lymphoma. Both conserved end residues are part of each CDR3. Each record gives: D gene, V gene, clone size, J gene, CDR3 DNA, CDR3 protein. The D gene is left open where the match is weak. Size is omitted from some rows. Given values are once, few, many or a class for expanded clones.

d_gene: TRBD1
v_gene: TRBV7-8
abundance: once
j_gene: TRBJ1-1
CDR3nt: TGTGCCAGCAGCCCACTAACAGGGGACAACACTGAAGCTTTCTTT
CDR3aa: CASSPLTGDNTEAFF

d_gene: .
v_gene: TRBV15
abundance: .
j_gene: TRBJ1-1
CDR3nt: TGTGCCACCAGCATAGGAGACATCGGGTCTGAAGCTTTCTTT
CDR3aa: CATSIGDIGSEAFF

d_gene: .
v_gene: TRBV5-5
abundance: .
j_gene: TRBJ1-2
CDR3nt: TGTGCCAGCAGCTTGGACGTGGGGTCGACCTTC
CDR3aa: CASSLDVGSTF

d_gene: .
v_gene: TRBV14
abundance: few
j_gene: TRBJ2-1
CDR3nt: TGTGCCAGCAGCCAAGAGCTAGGATGGCACTACAATGAGCAGTTCTTC
CDR3aa: CASSQELGWHYNEQFF

d_gene: TRBD1
v_gene: TRBV6-1
abundance: once
j_gene: TRBJ2-5
CDR3nt: TGTGCCAGCGGCCTAGGACAGGGAGGAGTAGAGACCCAGTACTTC
CDR3aa: CASGLGQGGVETQYF

d_gene: TRBD2
v_gene: TRBV29-1
abundance: .
j_gene: TRBJ2-1
CDR3nt: TGCAGCGTCGGCGGGACTAGCGGAGTCCCTATATACAATGAGCAGTTCTTC
CDR3aa: CSVGGTSGVPIYNEQFF

d_gene: .
v_gene: TRBV18
abundance: .
j_gene: TRBJ2-3
CDR3nt: TGTGCCAGCTCACCGGGGAGCACAGATACGCAGTATTTT
CDR3aa: CASSPGSTDTQYF

d_gene: TRBD1
v_gene: TRBV29-1
abundance: .
j_gene: TRBJ2-7
CDR3nt: TGCAGCGTTGCGAATCGGGGACAGAGATACGAGCAGTACTTC
CDR3aa: CSVANRGQRYEQYF

d_gene: TRBD1
v_gene: TRBV19
abundance: .
j_gene: TRBJ2-3
CDR3nt: TGTGCCAGTAGTACGGGACAGGGACAGTATTTT
CDR3aa: CASSTGQGQYF

d_gene: .
v_gene: TRBV5-6
abundance: .
j_gene: TRBJ1-2
CDR3nt: TGTGCCAGCAGCATCGACAGGCTTAACTATGGCTACACCTTC
CDR3aa: CASSIDRLNYGYTF

d_gene: .
v_gene: TRBV6-1
abundance: .
j_gene: TRBJ1-1
CDR3nt: TGTGCCAGCACGACGAACACTGAAGCTTTCTTT
CDR3aa: CASTTNTEAFF

d_gene: .
v_gene: TRBV11-2
abundance: .
j_gene: TRBJ2-7
CDR3nt: TGTGCCAGCAGCCGGAGGGGTTCATCCTACGAGCAGTACTTC
CDR3aa: CASSRRGSSYEQYF

d_gene: .
v_gene: TRBV6-5
abundance: .
j_gene: TRBJ2-7
CDR3nt: TGTGCCAGCAGTTCGTCAGGGAACGAGCAGTACTTC
CDR3aa: CASSSSGNEQYF

d_gene: .
v_gene: TRBV9
abundance: once
j_gene: TRBJ1-2
CDR3nt: TGTGCCAGCACCGGGCACCCTAACTATGGCTACACCTTC
CDR3aa: CASTGHPNYGYTF

d_gene: TRBD1
v_gene: TRBV7-2
abundance: once
j_gene: TRBJ2-5
CDR3nt: TGTGCCAGCAGCCCCGGACAGGGTCAAGAGACCCAGTACTTC
CDR3aa: CASSPGQGQETQYF

d_gene: TRBD2
v_gene: TRBV7-2
abundance: .
j_gene: TRBJ2-7
CDR3nt: TGTGCCAGCAACCTAGCGGGAGGGTCCTACGAGCAGTACTTC
CDR3aa: CASNLAGGSYEQYF

d_gene: .
v_gene: TRBV19
abundance: .
j_gene: TRBJ2-5
CDR3nt: TGTGCCAGTAGTACATCGACAGGCCTCCAAGAGACCCAGTACTTC
CDR3aa: CASSTSTGLQETQYF

d_gene: .
v_gene: TRBV5-1
abundance: .
j_gene: TRBJ2-3
CDR3nt: TGCGCCAGCAGCTTGGTTGGCGGTATCACAGATACGCAGTATTTT
CDR3aa: CASSLVGGITDTQYF

d_gene: .
v_gene: TRBV19
abundance: .
j_gene: TRBJ2-5
CDR3nt: TGTGCCAGTAGTCTCGGGACACATGAAGAGACCCAGTACTTC
CDR3aa: CASSLGTHEETQYF

d_gene: .
v_gene: TRBV30
abundance: .
j_gene: TRBJ1-2
CDR3nt: TGTGCCTGGGATCGGGACACTTATGGCTACACCTTC
CDR3aa: CAWDRDTYGYTF

d_gene: .
v_gene: TRBV5-7
abundance: .
j_gene: TRBJ1-1
CDR3nt: TGTGCCAGCAGCTTGGGGGCCGCGGAAGCTTTCTTT
CDR3aa: CASSLGAAEAFF

d_gene: .
v_gene: TRBV29-1
abundance: .
j_gene: TRBJ2-4
CDR3nt: TGCAGCGCCGATGCCTCAGGAGAGGGGAGTCAGTACTTC
CDR3aa: CSADASGEGSQYF

d_gene: .
v_gene: TRBV10-3
abundance: .
j_gene: TRBJ2-5
CDR3nt: TGTGCCATCAGGAGAGGGTCAGGGGATAAGACCCAGTACTTC
CDR3aa: CAIRRGSGDKTQYF

d_gene: TRBD2
v_gene: TRBV5-4
abundance: .
j_gene: TRBJ2-7
CDR3nt: TGTGCCAGCAGCCCCAGGACTAGCCGTTCCTACGAGCAGTACTTC
CDR3aa: CASSPRTSRSYEQYF

d_gene: TRBD1
v_gene: TRBV7-2
abundance: .
j_gene: TRBJ2-7
CDR3nt: TGTGCCAGCAGCTTAGTGGCGACAGGGATCTACGAGCAGTACTTC
CDR3aa: CASSLVATGIYEQYF

d_gene: .
v_gene: TRBV11-3
abundance: .
j_gene: TRBJ2-2
CDR3nt: TGTGCCAGCGAGGGAGGGAACACCGGGGAGCTGTTTTTT
CDR3aa: CASEGGNTGELFF

d_gene: .
v_gene: TRBV5-1
abundance: few
j_gene: TRBJ1-1
CDR3nt: TGCGCCAGCAGCGACGGACAGCGTGAAGCTTTCTTT
CDR3aa: CASSDGQREAFF

d_gene: .
v_gene: TRBV5-1
abundance: .
j_gene: TRBJ2-2
CDR3nt: TGCGCCAGCAGCCCCGGACAGAACACCGGGGAGCTGTTTTTT
CDR3aa: CASSPGQNTGELFF

d_gene: .
v_gene: TRBV29-1
abundance: .
j_gene: TRBJ2-7
CDR3nt: TGCAGCGCCCTTGACGGAAGCTCCTACGAGCAGTACTTC
CDR3aa: CSALDGSSYEQYF

d_gene: .
v_gene: TRBV5-3
abundance: .
j_gene: TRBJ1-3
CDR3nt: TGTGCCAGCAGCTGGGAGTCTGGAAACACCATATATTTT
CDR3aa: CASSWESGNTIYF

d_gene: .
v_gene: TRBV27
abundance: .
j_gene: TRBJ1-1
CDR3nt: TGTGCCAGCAGTTTATCGGGGGGACGGGTGAACACTGAAGCTTTCTTT
CDR3aa: CASSLSGGRVNTEAFF

d_gene: TRBD2
v_gene: TRBV4-3
abundance: .
j_gene: TRBJ2-1
CDR3nt: TGCGCCAGCAGCCAACTTGGCGGGAGTATCAATGAGCAGTTCTTC
CDR3aa: CASSQLGGSINEQFF

d_gene: TRBD1
v_gene: TRBV30
abundance: .
j_gene: TRBJ2-2
CDR3nt: TGTGCCGCCAGGGGGCATCTGAACACCGGGGAGCTGTTTTTT
CDR3aa: CAARGHLNTGELFF

d_gene: TRBD1
v_gene: TRBV19
abundance: .
j_gene: TRBJ2-4
CDR3nt: TGTGCCAGTAGCTCGGACAGGGCTGTCAAAAACATTCAGTACTTC
CDR3aa: CASSSDRAVKNIQYF

d_gene: .
v_gene: TRBV28
abundance: .
j_gene: TRBJ2-1
CDR3nt: TGTGCCAGCAGTCCTACGCGAGTTAACAATGAGCAGTTCTTC
CDR3aa: CASSPTRVNNEQFF

d_gene: .
v_gene: TRBV7-3
abundance: .
j_gene: TRBJ2-1
CDR3nt: TGTGCCAGCAGCCCCACCGCTCTAATAGGGGATGAGCAGTTCTTC
CDR3aa: CASSPTALIGDEQFF

d_gene: .
v_gene: TRBV19
abundance: few
j_gene: TRBJ1-6
CDR3nt: TGTGCCAGTAGTATGTCGTACAGTTTGCGTTCACCCCTCCACTTT
CDR3aa: CASSMSYSLRSPLHF

d_gene: .
v_gene: TRBV5-1
abundance: .
j_gene: TRBJ2-7
CDR3nt: TGCGCCAGCAGCTTGGTGGCAGGGTACGAGCAGTACTTC
CDR3aa: CASSLVAGYEQYF

d_gene: TRBD2
v_gene: TRBV19
abundance: once
j_gene: TRBJ2-1
CDR3nt: TGTGCCAGTAAGGCGGGAGTAGGAATTGATGAGCAGTTCTTC
CDR3aa: CASKAGVGIDEQFF

d_gene: .
v_gene: TRBV5-1
abundance: .
j_gene: TRBJ2-1
CDR3nt: TGCGCCAGCAGCTTGCAAGGGCGCGATGAGCAGTTCTTC
CDR3aa: CASSLQGRDEQFF